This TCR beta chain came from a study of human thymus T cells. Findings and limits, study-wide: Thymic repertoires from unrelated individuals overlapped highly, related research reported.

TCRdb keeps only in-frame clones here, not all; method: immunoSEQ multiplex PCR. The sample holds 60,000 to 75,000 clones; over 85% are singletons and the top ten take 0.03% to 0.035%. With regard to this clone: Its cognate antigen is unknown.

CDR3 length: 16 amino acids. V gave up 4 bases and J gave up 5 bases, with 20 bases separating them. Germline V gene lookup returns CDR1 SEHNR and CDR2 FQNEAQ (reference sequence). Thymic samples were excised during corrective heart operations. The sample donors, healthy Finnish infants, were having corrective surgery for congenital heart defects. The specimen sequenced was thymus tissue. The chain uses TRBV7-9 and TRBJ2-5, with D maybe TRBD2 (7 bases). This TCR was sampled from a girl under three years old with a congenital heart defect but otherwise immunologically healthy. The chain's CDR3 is CASSYTWGGLDETQYF. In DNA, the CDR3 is TGTGCCAGCAGCTACACTTGGGGGGGGCTCGACGAGACCCAGTACTTC.